This T cell receptor (beta chain) came from a study of blood T cell repertoires in COVID-19. Between the trimmed V and J ends, which lost 2 bases and 7 bases, there was a span of 11 bases. Germline V gene lookup returns CDR1 MGHRA and CDR2 YSYEKL. This CDR3 spans 13 amino acids. The table came from immunoSEQ multiplex PCR; TCRdb's copy has only in-frame clones and leaves some out. The profile shows about 150,000 clones, about 85% of them singletons. The chain uses TRBV4-1 and TRBJ1-2; D is unclear. The clonotype comes from a man aged 55 to 70 with COVID-19, enrolled during active disease. The sequenced material came from peripheral blood. The CDR3 nucleotides read TGCGCCAGCAGCCAAAGCGGGTTGGGTGGCTACACCTTC. Translated: CASSQSGLGGYTF.